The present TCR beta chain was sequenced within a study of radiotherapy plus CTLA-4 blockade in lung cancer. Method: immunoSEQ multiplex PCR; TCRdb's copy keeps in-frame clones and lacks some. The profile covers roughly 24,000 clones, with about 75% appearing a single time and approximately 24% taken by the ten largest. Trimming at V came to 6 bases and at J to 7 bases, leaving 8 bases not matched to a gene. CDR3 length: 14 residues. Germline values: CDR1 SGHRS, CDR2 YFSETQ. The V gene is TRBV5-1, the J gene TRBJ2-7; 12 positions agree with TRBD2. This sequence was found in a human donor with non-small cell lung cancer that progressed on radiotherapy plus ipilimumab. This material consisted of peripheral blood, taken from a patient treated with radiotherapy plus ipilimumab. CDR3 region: CASTPSGRAQEQYF. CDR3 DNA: TGCGCCAGCACACCTAGCGGGAGGGCGCAGGAGCAGTACTTC.